Described below is a single T cell receptor beta chain sequence and its context. Its antigen is not known. The PCR employed 60 Vbeta primers together with 13 Jbeta primers. The repertoire was sequenced with immunoSEQ multiplex PCR; TCRdb's copy has only in-frame clones and lacks some. In the table there are 70,000 to 95,000 clones, 76% of which are singletons. These data come from a study of cytomegalovirus exposure and HLA in healthy donors. Study-wide background: Ancestry clustering placed roughly four fifths of several hundred genotyped donors in the Caucasian-associated cluster. Study results and caveats: In a later analysis, a genetic analysis reported fewer productive-TCR N-insertions in an Asian-associated ancestry cluster than the cohort average. The study flagged 150 to 200 TCR beta chains as cytomegalovirus-associated.

Sequencing input: PBMCs. This TCR was sampled from a man in his thirties or forties in good health and CMV-seropositive.

CDR3 nucleotide sequence: TGTGCCAGCAGCCCAGGACTAGCGGGGGACTTCCAGGGGGAGCAGTTCTTC. Translating it yields CASSPGLAGDFQGEQFF. The V and J genes are TRBV9 and TRBJ2-1; 13 bases are shared with TRBD2. Germline CDR1 reads SGDLS; CDR2 reads YYNGEE. The CDR3 extends over 17 amino acids. Trimming cost V 4 bases and J 10 bases; bases outside gene matches: 14.